This T cell receptor (beta chain) was recorded in a study of cytomegalovirus exposure and HLA in healthy donors. Study-level background: Counted in an early data release were roughly 87 million unique TCRs from HLA-typed donors. The study's findings and limits: Apart from CMV serostatus, no immune exposure information was available. A prior analysis recorded that most TCR beta V segments were productive about 87% or about 30% of the time. According to the study, roughly 180 TCR beta chains were cytomegalovirus-associated.

V lost 3 bases and J lost 3; bases outside the gene matches: 8. This CDR3 region has 16 residues. In germline, CDR1 is SGHKS, CDR2 YYEKEE (reference sequence). This PCR relied on a set of 60 Vbeta primers and 13 Jbeta primers. Libraries were prepared by immunoSEQ multiplex PCR; TCRdb keeps only in-frame clonotypes and omits some of them. In the table there are around 130,000 clones, more than 60% of which are singletons. This clone came up once. The antigen is undetermined. The source is a woman in her thirties or forties in good health and CMV-seropositive. The chain employs TRBV5-5 and TRBJ2-1; TRBD2 aligns across 8 bases. Sequencing used PBMCs. CDR3 DNA: TGTGCCAGCAGCTCTAGTCCAGCGGGGGACTACAATGAGCAGTTCTTC. Translating it yields CASSSSPAGDYNEQFF.